Described below is a single T cell receptor beta chain sequence and its context. This clone was counted a few times. No antigen is known for it. No base quality information exists; no much larger clone differs at one position. All of the isolated RNA was reverse transcribed with the High Capacity cDNA Reverse Transcription Kit, so expressed TCRB transcripts were sequenced. Deep immunoSEQ sequencing was performed on naive, central memory and regulatory T cell samples, with an average of roughly 3.6 million total reads per sample. Sorted cells were lysed in RLT buffer and RNA was extracted with DNase-treated RNeasy Micro or Mini kits, depending on cell number. Each cell subset was processed on its own to prevent cross-contamination, while patient and healthy donor samples were processed together. The immunoSEQ multiplex PCR was used to amplify TCRB sequences from cDNA, yielding 87-bp fragments that span the CDR3 region. Sequencing of the amplicons was done on the Illumina HiSeq platform. Per the source publication's procedure: Synthetic template baselines were used to correct PCR bias computationally, reads within Hamming distance 2 were collapsed together, and singletons that could not be merged were discarded. Reads were aligned to IMGT to assign V, D and J genes, CDR3 length, and insertions or deletions at six rearrangement sites. Within each subset, clonotype counts were normalized to sorted cell number, after which true diversity and Gini coefficients were computed with the tcR R package. Repertoire sharing was quantified using the overlap coefficient calculated on TCRB nucleotide sequences. In TCRdb, the immuneACCESS table is reduced to in-frame sequences with V and J assigned. These tables do not hold every clone; where another copy was compared, an unresolved V gene accounts for under half, and the others remain unexplained. The V and J calls and clone size were taken over from that table, and D and trimming were inferred from the DNA. This sample comprises around 150,000 clones, 8.5% to 10% of them detected only once. About 0.65% of the sample is in the top ten clones.

A distance of 8 bases separates the germline ends of V and J, which lose 4 bases and 1 base respectively. The CDR3 goes from the cysteine to the phenylalanine over 13 residues. Just CDR3 DNA is preserved here, 39 bases in frame from base 1. CDR1 and CDR2 are read off the germline V gene as SGHRS and YFSETQ. This entry is derived from a study of beta chain features in type 1 diabetes (dated by TCRdb to the late 2010s). Study-level background: No differences in mean age, gender distribution, total cell number or subset yield were found between patients and healthy donors. Regulatory and stem cell-like memory subsets were isolated from only 8 patients and roughly 8 healthy donors, whereas naive and central memory subsets came from all 30 or so donors. A total of over 95,000,000 sorted cells were examined across all samples, and RNA yield correlated strongly with the number of cells per subset. The study compared the TCRB repertoires of sorted circulating CD4+ T cell subsets in recently diagnosed type 1 diabetes patients with those in matched healthy donors. What the study reported, not specific to this receptor: Because cDNA was sequenced instead of genomic DNA, activated cells with high expression could be over-represented, although the groups did not differ in activation or CD3 levels. Shorter templates might be favored by PCR, yet because patient and control samples were amplified and corrected together, any such skew would affect both groups equally. The naive, central memory and regulatory TCRB repertoires appeared to resemble one another more closely among patients than among healthy donors. Because the HLA sub-analyses included only small numbers of individuals, any influence of HLA type on TCRB rearrangement was left unresolved. Type 1 diabetes patients showed a moderate but significant shortening of TCRB CDR3 length in all four CD4+ subsets. At VDJ recombination sites, patients with type 1 diabetes made fewer insertions and deleted more nucleotides, a pattern implying thymic rearrangement abnormalities.

A single peripheral blood draw of about 116 mL on average was collected from each donor into heparinised tubes. A BD FACSAria II was used to sort naive, central memory, regulatory and stem cell-like memory CD4+ T cells with a panel that included CD45RO, CCR7, CD25, CD127, CD95 and CD27. A purity above 95% was achieved for all sorted populations. PBMCs were separated immediately by Lymphoprep density gradient centrifugation and were stained directly, without being cultured. So that batch effects would be minimized, each experiment stained and sorted samples in pairs, pairing one healthy donor with one patient.

The source of this sequence is a woman aged 25-40 years with type 1 diabetes. The chain links TRBV5-1 with TRBJ2-5, and perhaps TRBD1 as D gene, on 6 matching bases. Sequencing was performed on central memory CD4+ T cells from blood. In nucleotide form, the sequence is TGCGCCAGCAGCCAACAGGGCCAAGAGACCCAGTACTTC. Its translation is CASSQQGQETQYF.